This passage covers 4 T cell receptor beta chains from one sample sequenced in a study of regulatory T cells in long-lasting Graves disease. As to time point: persistent/refractory GD, antithyroid drugs over 5 years with positive TRAb. Isolated PBMC RNA provided the starting material for the TCR library. For TCR beta, libraries came from iRepertoire HTBI primers and Arm-PCR of CDR3 regions. In TCRdb, the multiplex PCR reads were re-called with MiXCR into one record per CDR3 protein. The sample holds over 450,000 distinct CDR3 sequences, 20% to 25% seen once. The source was peripheral blood mononuclear cells (PBMCs), collected when the disease was refractory, from a patient treated with antithyroid drugs. The receptors were sampled from a female donor with Graves disease.

The chain recombines TRBV11-3 with TRBJ2-1; no clear D. Trimming took off 2 bases at V and 5 bases at J, with 7 bases between the two ends. The CDR3 is 13 residues long. CDR1 and CDR2 from the germline V gene are SGHNT and YENEEA. CDR3 sequence reads: CASSLLGHNEQFF. In DNA, the CDR3 is TGTGCCAGCAGCTTATTAGGGCACAATGAGCAGTTCTTC.

This clonotype came up a few times. The chain has TRBV29-1 and TRBJ1-1, with D perhaps TRBD1 (5 bases). V lost 8 bases, J lost 4 bases, and 26 bases lay in between. Germline V CDR1 and CDR2: SQVTM, ANQGSEA. The CDR3 extends over 16 amino acids. The CDR3 region has the DNA TGCAGCCATCGGAGAACAGGCAACGGGGCGGGCACTGAAGCTTTCTTT. Translation: CSHRRTGNGAGTEAFF. Using reference TRBV29-1 and TRBJ1-1 for the parts outside the CDR3, the full variable domain is SAVISQKPSRDICQRGTSLTIQCQVDSQVTMMFWYRQQPGQSLTLIATANQGSEATYESGFVIDKFPISRPNLTFSTLTVSNMSPEDSSIYLCSHRRTGNGAGTEAFFGQGTRLTVV.

This clonotype was seen at least ten times. V is TRBV11-2 and J is TRBJ2-5; 10 bases map to TRBD2. This CDR3 region has 15 residues. Per the germline V gene, CDR1 is SGHAT and CDR2 is FQNNGV. The V gene end was trimmed by 3 bases and the J gene end by 5 bases; junction bases not matched to a gene: 6. The DNA for the CDR3 is TGTGCCAGCAGCTTGTATGCTAGCGGGAGTGAGACCCAGTACTTC. This gives the protein CASSLYASGSETQYF.

This sequence joins TRBV27 and TRBJ2-7; the D gene is possibly TRBD1 (6 bases). Germline CDR1 is MNHEY and CDR2 is SMNVEV (reference sequence). V shed 3 bases and J shed 3 bases, with 15 bases lying between them. CDR3 length equals 15 residues. DNA for the CDR3: TGTGCCAGCAGTTTCCGACAGGTACCATACTACGAGCAGTACTTC. Its translation: CASSFRQVPYYEQYF.